The T cell receptor (beta chain) under discussion was sequenced for a study of human versus mouse CDR3 diversity and MHC coevolution. TCRdb's copy holds only in-frame clones and misses some; the assay was immunoSEQ multiplex PCR. Of about 80,000 clones in the sample, around 93% are singletons; the top ten hold 1.2% to 1.5%. Concerning this clone: Its antigen is undetermined.

Study-wide results and limits: Among all groups, most of the three human donors showed least clonal inequality.

This CDR3 is 14 amino acids long. Germline CDR1 SGHRS, CDR2 YFSETQ. V was trimmed by 4 bases and J by 5 bases, leaving 16 bases between them. The chain carries TRBV5-1 and TRBJ2-7; D may be TRBD1 (6 bases). The sample taken for sequencing was naive CD4+ T cells from blood. As to subset: CD45RO-negative CD62L-positive naive CD4 T cells. The source is a person between 25 and 75 years old in good health. The CDR3 loop reads CASSLAGAWDEQYF. The CDR3 DNA follows: TGCGCCAGCAGCCTGGCAGGGGCGTGGGACGAGCAGTACTTC.